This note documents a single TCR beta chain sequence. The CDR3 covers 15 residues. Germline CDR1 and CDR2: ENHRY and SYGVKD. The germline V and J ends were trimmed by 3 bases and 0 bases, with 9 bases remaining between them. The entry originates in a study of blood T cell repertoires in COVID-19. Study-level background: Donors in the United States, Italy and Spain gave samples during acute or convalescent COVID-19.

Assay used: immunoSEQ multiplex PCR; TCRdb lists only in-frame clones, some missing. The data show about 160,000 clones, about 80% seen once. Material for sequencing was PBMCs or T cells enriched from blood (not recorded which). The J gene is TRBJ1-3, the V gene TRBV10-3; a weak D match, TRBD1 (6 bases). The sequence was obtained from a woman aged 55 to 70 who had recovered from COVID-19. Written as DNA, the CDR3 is TGTGCCATCAGTGAACCGGACAGCTCTGGAAACACCATATATTTT. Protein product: CAISEPDSSGNTIYF.